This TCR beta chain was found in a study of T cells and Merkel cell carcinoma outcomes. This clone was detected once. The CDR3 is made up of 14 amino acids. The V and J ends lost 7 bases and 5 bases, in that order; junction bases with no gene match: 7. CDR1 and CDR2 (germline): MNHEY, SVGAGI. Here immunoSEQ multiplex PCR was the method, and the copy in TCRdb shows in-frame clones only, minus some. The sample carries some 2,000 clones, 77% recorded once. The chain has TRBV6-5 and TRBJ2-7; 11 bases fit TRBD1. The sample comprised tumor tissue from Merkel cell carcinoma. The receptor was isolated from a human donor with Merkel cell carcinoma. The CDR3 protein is CASKDRGLYDEQYF. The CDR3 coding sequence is TGTGCCAGCAAGGACAGGGGGCTTTACGACGAGCAGTACTTC.